These T cell receptor beta chains were read from a single sample in a study of beta chain features in type 1 diabetes. Using immunoSEQ multiplex PCR, the repertoire was profiled, and TCRdb retains in-frame clones only, with some absent. The data hold 300,000 or so clones, with approximately 13% observed a single time. The specimen sequenced was naive CD4+ T cells from blood. The receptors shown here come from a woman between 18 and 30 years old with type 1 diabetes. Each CDR3 is given with its conserved first and last residue. Fields, in order: J gene, V gene, clone size, D gene, CDR3 protein, CDR3 DNA. A D gene is named only where the DNA matches it firmly. Rows may omit the clone size; those that give it use once, few, many or a size class.

TRBJ1-1 | TRBV25-1 | - | - | CASSESGQMNTEAFF | TGTGCCAGCAGTGAATCCGGACAGATGAACACTGAAGCTTTCTTT
TRBJ2-7 | TRBV28 | few | TRBD2 | CASSLAGGLSYEQYF | TGTGCCAGCAGTCTAGCGGGAGGGCTCTCCTACGAGCAGTACTTC
TRBJ2-2 | TRBV4-3 | - | - | CASSQPGGSPNTGELFF | TGCGCCAGCAGCCAACCAGGAGGGTCCCCGAACACCGGGGAGCTGTTTTTT
TRBJ1-4 | TRBV7-2 | - | - | CASSFDEKLFF | TGTGCCAGCAGCTTCGATGAAAAACTGTTTTTT
TRBJ2-1 | TRBV29-1 | - | - | CSVEGRLATYNEQFF | TGCAGCGTTGAAGGTCGGCTAGCGACCTACAATGAGCAGTTCTTC
TRBJ2-7 | TRBV7-2 | few | TRBD1 | CASSPRDRAVYEQYF | TGTGCCAGCAGCCCGCGGGACAGGGCCGTTTACGAGCAGTACTTC
TRBJ2-3 | TRBV30 | - | - | CAWSVLLGGPDTQYF | TGTGCCTGGAGTGTACTTCTTGGGGGCCCAGATACGCAGTATTTT
TRBJ2-7 | TRBV7-9 | few | TRBD1 | CASSSRDRGLRGQYF | TGTGCCAGCAGCTCCAGGGACAGGGGTTTACGAGGGCAGTACTTC
TRBJ1-4 | TRBV29-1 | few | TRBD1 | CSATGGEEKLFF | TGCAGCGCGACAGGGGGAGAAGAAAAACTGTTTTTT
TRBJ2-1 | TRBV5-4 | few | - | CASIGPGNEQFF | TGTGCCAGTATAGGTCCGGGCAATGAGCAGTTCTTC
TRBJ1-2 | TRBV30 | - | TRBD1 | CAWSRQGPYGYTF | TGTGCCTGGAGTCGACAGGGACCCTATGGCTACACCTTC
TRBJ2-1 | TRBV4-3 | few | - | CASSQELNNEQFF | TGCGCCAGCAGCCAAGAACTAAACAATGAGCAGTTCTTC
TRBJ2-1 | TRBV7-2 | - | TRBD2 | CASSVDGGRAGDEQFF | TGTGCCAGCAGCGTAGATGGGGGGAGGGCCGGGGATGAGCAGTTCTTC
TRBJ1-1 | TRBV2 | few | - | CASSGTGIPEAFF | TGTGCCAGCAGCGGAACAGGAATCCCTGAAGCTTTCTTT
TRBJ2-3 | TRBV7-3 | few | - | CASSPRGGQLTDTQYF | TGTGCCAGCAGCCCCAGAGGGGGACAACTCACAGATACGCAGTATTTT
TRBJ1-5 | TRBV30 | - | - | CAWSVRERQPQHF | TGTGCCTGGAGTGTACGGGAGCGGCAGCCCCAGCATTTT